A selection of T cell receptor beta chains follows, all from one sample in a study of cytotoxic CD8 clonotypes in ibrutinib-treated CLL. Assay: immunoSEQ multiplex PCR; the TCRdb copy retains only in-frame clones and omits some. The repertoire holds 200,000 to 250,000 clones, with 70% as singletons. The sequenced sample was PBMCs, obtained after 24 months of ibrutinib treatment. The receptors were gathered from a human donor with chronic lymphocytic leukemia. The CDR3 runs from the conserved cysteine through the conserved F or W. A D gene is named only where the DNA matches it firmly. The size of a clone is reported for some rows only, either as once, few or many, or as a class for expanded clones.

j_call v_call d_call clone_size cdr3_aa cdr3_nt
TRBJ1-2 TRBV2 TRBD1 . CASSELHGQERGYTF TGTGCCAGCAGCGAATTACACGGACAGGAGAGGGGCTACACCTTC
TRBJ2-4 TRBV27 . . CASRPGLRNIQYF TGTGCCAGCAGGCCCGGACTAAGGAACATTCAGTACTTC
TRBJ1-1 TRBV18 TRBD1 . CASSLDRGRGAFF TGTGCCAGCTCACTCGACAGGGGGAGAGGGGCTTTCTTT
TRBJ2-2 TRBV7-8 . few CASRLAGSTGELFF TGTGCCAGCAGACTTGCAGGGTCCACCGGGGAGCTGTTTTTT
TRBJ2-7 TRBV18 TRBD2 . CASSPGLADGEQYF TGTGCCAGCTCACCGGGACTAGCGGACGGCGAGCAGTACTTC
TRBJ2-2 TRBV29-1 . . CSVAGGSTGELFF TGCAGCGTTGCGGGTGGAAGCACCGGGGAGCTGTTTTTT
TRBJ1-2 TRBV9 . . CASSVESLAGGARYGYTF TGTGCCAGCAGCGTAGAGAGCCTGGCGGGGGGCGCCCGGTATGGCTACACCTTC
TRBJ2-7 TRBV9 . . CASGSLNSYEQYF TGTGCCAGCGGCAGCCTTAACTCCTACGAGCAGTACTTC
TRBJ2-2 TRBV9 . . CASSTGLTGTGELFF TGTGCCAGCAGCACCGGACTGACAGGAACCGGGGAGCTGTTTTTT
TRBJ2-1 TRBV5-1 . few CASSRGFSYNEQFF TGCGCCAGCAGCCGGGGGTTCTCCTACAATGAGCAGTTCTTC
TRBJ2-3 TRBV4-3 . once CASSELAVGVGFDTQYF TGCGCCAGCAGCGAGCTGGCGGTGGGAGTTGGTTTTGATACGCAGTATTTT
TRBJ2-2 TRBV28 . few CASSLGGKLFF TGTGCCAGCAGTTTAGGGGGGAAGTTGTTTTTT
TRBJ2-3 TRBV9 . . CASSVAPVIDTQYF TGTGCCAGCAGCGTAGCACCGGTTATTGATACGCAGTATTTT
TRBJ2-5 TRBV29-1 . . CSVARVFQETQYF TGCAGCGTCGCCAGGGTTTTCCAAGAGACCCAGTACTTC
TRBJ1-1 TRBV28 TRBD1 . CASSPGQLTEAFF TGTGCCAGCAGCCCGGGACAGCTAACTGAAGCTTTCTTT
TRBJ2-1 TRBV5-1 TRBD1 . CASRTGGPNEQFF TGCGCCAGCAGGACAGGGGGCCCCAATGAGCAGTTCTTC
TRBJ2-1 TRBV29-1 . . CSVEDLRGFGNEQFF TGCAGCGTTGAAGATCTTAGGGGGTTCGGCAATGAGCAGTTCTTC
TRBJ2-5 TRBV21-1 . . CASRTLAGPQETQYF TGTGCCAGCAGGACCTTAGCGGGACCCCAAGAGACCCAGTACTTC
TRBJ1-1 TRBV7-2 . few CASSQMRFETEAFF TGTGCCAGCAGCCAGATGAGGTTTGAGACTGAAGCTTTCTTT
TRBJ2-7 TRBV19 TRBD2 few CATQRAGGSYEQYF TGTGCCACTCAACGCGCGGGAGGCTCCTACGAGCAGTACTTC
TRBJ2-3 TRBV27 . . CASSFIRAGDTQYF TGTGCCAGCAGTTTTATTCGGGCGGGGGATACGCAGTATTTT
TRBJ2-5 TRBV7-9 . . CATERGETQYF TGTGCCACAGAGAGGGGGGAGACCCAGTACTTC
TRBJ1-2 TRBV6-4 TRBD1 . CASSEGRGRFGYTF TGTGCCAGCAGTGAGGGCAGGGGGCGATTTGGCTACACCTTC
TRBJ2-7 TRBV29-1 TRBD1 . CSVAGTGEIHEQYF TGCAGCGTTGCCGGGACAGGGGAGATCCACGAGCAGTACTTC
TRBJ2-7 TRBV25-1 . . CASRGPVYEQYF TGTGCCAGCAGAGGGCCGGTATACGAGCAGTACTTC
TRBJ2-3 TRBV28 TRBD2 few CASSLPTSGTTDTQYF TGTGCCAGCAGTCTCCCGACTAGCGGGACCACAGATACGCAGTATTTT
TRBJ1-4 TRBV28 . . CASRLPTWSGGTNEKLFF TGTGCCAGCAGGCTTCCTACGTGGTCGGGGGGAACTAATGAAAAACTGTTTTTT
TRBJ1-5 TRBV9 . few CASSLGGAQGQPQHF TGTGCCAGCAGTCTAGGAGGGGCGCAGGGGCAGCCCCAGCATTTT
TRBJ2-1 TRBV28 . . CASKTPGYNEQFF TGTGCCAGCAAGACTCCCGGATACAATGAGCAGTTCTTC
TRBJ2-7 TRBV27 TRBD1 once CASRSTGGRYEQYF TGTGCCAGCAGAAGTACAGGGGGCCGATACGAGCAGTACTTC
TRBJ2-7 TRBV28 TRBD2 . CASSFRLAGPEQYF TGTGCCAGCAGTTTCAGACTAGCGGGACCCGAGCAGTACTTC
TRBJ1-2 TRBV11-1 TRBD1 few CASSGSGQAF TGTGCCAGCAGCGGATCGGGACAGGCCTTC
TRBJ2-7 TRBV5-4 . . CASSLASTYREQYF TGTGCCAGCAGCTTGGCCAGCACGTACCGAGAGCAGTACTTC
TRBJ2-7 TRBV11-3 TRBD2 few CASSTSAGEDYEQYF TGTGCCAGCAGCACATCAGCGGGAGAGGACTACGAGCAGTACTTC
TRBJ1-2 TRBV28 TRBD1 . CASKTGQGIYFDFIGYTF TGTGCCAGTAAGACCGGACAGGGAATATATTTCGACTTTATTGGCTACACCTTC
TRBJ2-5 TRBV28 . . CASTLGLRETQYF TGTGCCAGCACCTTGGGACTTCGAGAGACCCAGTACTTC
TRBJ1-2 TRBV28 TRBD1 . CASSRTGGASGYTF TGTGCCAGCAGTCGGACAGGGGGCGCCTCTGGCTACACCTTC
TRBJ2-7 TRBV9 . once CASSGDSYEQYF TGTGCCAGCAGCGGCGACTCCTACGAGCAGTACTTC
TRBJ2-2 TRBV9 . few CASSPPSGLNTGELFF TGTGCCAGCAGCCCCCCTTCGGGTCTTAACACCGGGGAGCTGTTTTTT
TRBJ1-4 TRBV2 . . CATWVNEKLFF TGTGCCACTTGGGTTAATGAAAAACTGTTTTTT
TRBJ2-7 TRBV6-5 . . CASSYPGGGSYEQYF TGTGCCAGCAGTTACCCCGGGGGAGGCTCCTACGAGCAGTACTTC
TRBJ2-3 TRBV7-2 TRBD2 . CASTDTSAGGDTQYF TGTGCCAGCACCGACACTTCAGCGGGAGGAGATACGCAGTATTTT
TRBJ1-1 TRBV5-4 . . CASRTDVMNTEAFF TGTGCCAGCAGGACAGATGTTATGAACACTGAAGCTTTCTTT
TRBJ1-2 TRBV28 . . CASSLNLGQSTYGYTF TGTGCCAGCAGTTTAAACCTCGGACAGTCAACCTATGGCTACACCTTC
TRBJ1-1 TRBV7-9 TRBD1 . CASSQQGAGDTEAFF TGTGCCAGCAGCCAACAGGGGGCGGGGGACACTGAAGCTTTCTTT
TRBJ2-5 TRBV29-1 . few CSALTYPQPGETQYF TGCAGCGCCCTAACCTACCCACAGCCGGGGGAGACCCAGTACTTC
TRBJ2-7 TRBV20-1 TRBD2 . CSPTSGREQYF TGCAGTCCGACTAGCGGGCGCGAGCAGTACTTC
TRBJ2-7 TRBV5-6 TRBD1 once CASTATGGEEQYF TGTGCCAGCACCGCTACAGGGGGCGAAGAACAGTACTTC
TRBJ1-2 TRBV28 . once CASSGGAGAGGYTF TGTGCCAGCAGTGGGGGGGCAGGGGCAGGTGGCTACACCTTC
TRBJ2-3 TRBV6-5 TRBD1 few CASSYTDRGTDTQYF TGTGCCAGCAGTTATACCGACAGGGGCACAGATACGCAGTATTTT